The entry below gives a single TCR beta chain sequence along with its context. Antigen unknown. Germline CDR1 and CDR2: SGHTA and FQGTGA. The CDR3 loop spans 13 amino acids. The V end lost 2 bases, the J end lost 7 bases, and 11 bases lay between the germline ends. The PCR was carried out with 60 Vbeta primers and 13 Jbeta primers. Method: immunoSEQ multiplex PCR; TCRdb's copy keeps in-frame clones and lacks some. The sample lists 110,000 to 150,000 clones; about 78% were seen once. This entry belongs to a study of cytomegalovirus exposure and HLA in healthy donors. Study-wide results and limits: Further analysis, carried out later, found HLA-associated TCR beta chains more clonally expanded than equally common other chains.

V usage is TRBV7-3 and J usage is TRBJ1-2; possible D gene TRBD1, 6 bases. The sample taken for sequencing was PBMCs. The sequence came from a man aged 18 to 29 in good health and CMV-seronegative. CDR3 DNA sequence: TGTGCCAGCAGCTTAGGCGGGGGCACTGGCTACACCTTC. Its protein product is CASSLGGGTGYTF.